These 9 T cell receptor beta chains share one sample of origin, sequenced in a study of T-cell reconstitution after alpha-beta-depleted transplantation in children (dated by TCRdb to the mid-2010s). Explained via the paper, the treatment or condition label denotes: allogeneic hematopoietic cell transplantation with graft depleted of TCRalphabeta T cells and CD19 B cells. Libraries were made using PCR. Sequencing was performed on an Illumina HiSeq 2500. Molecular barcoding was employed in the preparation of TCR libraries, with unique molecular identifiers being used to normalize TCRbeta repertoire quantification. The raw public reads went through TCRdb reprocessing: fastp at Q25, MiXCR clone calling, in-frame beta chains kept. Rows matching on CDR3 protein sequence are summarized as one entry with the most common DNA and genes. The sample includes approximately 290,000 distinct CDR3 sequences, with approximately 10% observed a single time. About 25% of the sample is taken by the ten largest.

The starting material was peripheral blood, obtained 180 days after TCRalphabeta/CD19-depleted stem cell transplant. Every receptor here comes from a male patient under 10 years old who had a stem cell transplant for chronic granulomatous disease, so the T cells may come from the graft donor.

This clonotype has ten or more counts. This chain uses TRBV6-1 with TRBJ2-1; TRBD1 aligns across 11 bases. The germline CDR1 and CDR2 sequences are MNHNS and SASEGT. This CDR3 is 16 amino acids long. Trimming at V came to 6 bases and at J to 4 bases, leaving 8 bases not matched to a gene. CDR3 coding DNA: TGTGCCAGCAGAGCCTCCGGGACAGGGGGTTACAATGAGCAGTTCTTC. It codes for CASRASGTGGYNEQFF.

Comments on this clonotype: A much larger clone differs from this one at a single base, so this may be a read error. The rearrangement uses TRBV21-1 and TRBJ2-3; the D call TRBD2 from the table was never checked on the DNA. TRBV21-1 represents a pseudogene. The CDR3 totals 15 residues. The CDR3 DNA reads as TGTGCCAGCAATTGTGGAGGGCTAGTGATAAATACGCAGTATTTT. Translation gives CASNCGGLVINTQYF.

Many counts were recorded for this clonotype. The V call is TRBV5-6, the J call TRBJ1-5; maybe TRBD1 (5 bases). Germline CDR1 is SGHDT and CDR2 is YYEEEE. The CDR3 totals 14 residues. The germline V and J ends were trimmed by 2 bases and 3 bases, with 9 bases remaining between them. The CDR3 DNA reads TGTGCCAGCAGCTTTTTCAGGGCCAATCAGCCCCAGCATTTT. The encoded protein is CASSFFRANQPQHF.

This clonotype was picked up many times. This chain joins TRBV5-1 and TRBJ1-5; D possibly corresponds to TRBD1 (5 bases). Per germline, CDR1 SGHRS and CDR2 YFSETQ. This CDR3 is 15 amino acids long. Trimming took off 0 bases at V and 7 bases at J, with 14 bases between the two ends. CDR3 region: CASSLVGDRGQPQHF. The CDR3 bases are TGCGCCAGCAGCTTGGTAGGGGATCGGGGACAGCCCCAGCATTTT.

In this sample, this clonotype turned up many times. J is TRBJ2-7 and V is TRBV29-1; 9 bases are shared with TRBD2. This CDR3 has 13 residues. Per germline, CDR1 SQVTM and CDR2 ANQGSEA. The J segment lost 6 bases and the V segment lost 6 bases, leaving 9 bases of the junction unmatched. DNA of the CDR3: TGCAGCGTCTGGGGGCGGGAGGGCCGCGAGCAGTACTTC. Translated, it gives CSVWGREGREQYF.

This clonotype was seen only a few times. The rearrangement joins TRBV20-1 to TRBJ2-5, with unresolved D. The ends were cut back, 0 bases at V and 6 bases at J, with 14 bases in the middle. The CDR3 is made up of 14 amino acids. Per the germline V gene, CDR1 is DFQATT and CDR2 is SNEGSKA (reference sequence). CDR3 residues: CSARDKLGFKTQYF. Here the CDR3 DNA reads TGCAGTGCTAGAGATAAGCTAGGGTTCAAGACCCAGTACTTC.

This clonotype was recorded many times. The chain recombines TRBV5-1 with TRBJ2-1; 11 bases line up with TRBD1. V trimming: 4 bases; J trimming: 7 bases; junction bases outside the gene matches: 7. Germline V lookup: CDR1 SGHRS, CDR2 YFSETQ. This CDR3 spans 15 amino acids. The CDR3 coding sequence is TGCGCCAGCAGCCAACCCGGGACAGGGGGTAATGAGCAGTTCTTC. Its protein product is CASSQPGTGGNEQFF.

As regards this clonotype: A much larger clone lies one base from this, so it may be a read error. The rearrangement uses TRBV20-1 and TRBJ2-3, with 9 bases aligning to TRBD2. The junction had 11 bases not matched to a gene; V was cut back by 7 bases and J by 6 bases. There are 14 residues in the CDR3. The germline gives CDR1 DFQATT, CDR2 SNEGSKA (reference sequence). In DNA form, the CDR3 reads TGCAGTGGTCAGGGCGGGAGGGCCGGTGATACGCAGTATTTT. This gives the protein CSGQGGRAGDTQYF.

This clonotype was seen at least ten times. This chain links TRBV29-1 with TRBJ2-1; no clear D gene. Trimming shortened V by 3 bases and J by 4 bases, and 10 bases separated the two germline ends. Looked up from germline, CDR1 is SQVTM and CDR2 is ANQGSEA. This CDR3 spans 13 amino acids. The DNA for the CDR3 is TGCAGCGTTGATCTATTAAGGTACAATGAGCAGTTCTTC. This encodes CSVDLLRYNEQFF.